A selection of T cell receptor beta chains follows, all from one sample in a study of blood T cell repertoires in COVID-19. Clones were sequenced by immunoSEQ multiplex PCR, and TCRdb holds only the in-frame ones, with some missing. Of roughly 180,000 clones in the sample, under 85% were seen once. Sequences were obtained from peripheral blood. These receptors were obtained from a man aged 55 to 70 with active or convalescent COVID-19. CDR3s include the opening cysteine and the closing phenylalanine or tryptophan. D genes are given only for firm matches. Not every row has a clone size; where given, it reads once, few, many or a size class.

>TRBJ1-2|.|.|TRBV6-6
TGTGCCAGCAGTTACTATTTTGAGGGCTACACCTTC
CASSYYFEGYTF
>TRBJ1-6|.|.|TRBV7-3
TGTGCCAGCAGCCCCGGGGTCGGACCCCTCCACTTT
CASSPGVGPLHF
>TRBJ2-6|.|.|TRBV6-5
TGTGCCAGCAGCAGAACTAGGACTGGGGCCAACGTCCTGACTTTC
CASSRTRTGANVLTF
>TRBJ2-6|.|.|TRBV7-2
TGTGCCAGCAGCCCGTCTTCTGGGGCCAACGTCCTGACTTTC
CASSPSSGANVLTF
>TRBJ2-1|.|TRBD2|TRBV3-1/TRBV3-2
TGTGCCAGCTCACTAGCGGGAGGCCATGAGCAGTTCTTC
CASSLAGGHEQFF
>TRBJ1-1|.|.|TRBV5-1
TGCGCCAGCAGCCTACCCAGGGACACTGAAGCTTTCTTT
CASSLPRDTEAFF
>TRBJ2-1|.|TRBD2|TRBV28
TGTGCCAGCGATGTAGGACTAGCGTCGTACAATGAGCAGTTCTTC
CASDVGLASYNEQFF
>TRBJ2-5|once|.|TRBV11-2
TGTGCCAGCCGGAACCCAGGGGAGACCCAGTACTTC
CASRNPGETQYF
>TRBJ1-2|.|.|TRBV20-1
TGCAGTGCGGGGGCCGGTGGCTACACCTTC
CSAGAGGYTF
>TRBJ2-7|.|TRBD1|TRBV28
TGTGCCAGCAGTTCCCCAGACAGGGGACCTACCTACGAGCAGTACTTC
CASSSPDRGPTYEQYF